Below are 10 T cell receptor beta chains sequenced from a single sample in a study of Ad26.COV2.S vaccination and SARS-CoV-2 variants. Treatment reported: around 19 received Ad26.COV2.S at low or high dose, single or two shots; about five received placebo; per-sample allocation not given. Material that was analyzed had been drawn on day 63 after the first vaccine or placebo injection. Here immunoSEQ multiplex PCR was the method, and the copy in TCRdb shows in-frame clones only, minus some. Among 450,000 to 550,000 clones listed, 89% were seen once. This specimen consisted of peripheral blood, obtained in a trial of Ad26.COV2.S vaccine versus placebo. The receptors derive from a person aged 18-65 years who received the Ad26.COV2.S COVID-19 vaccine or a placebo.

V is TRBV5-6 and J is TRBJ2-5; D call uncertain. V dropped 3 bases and J dropped 1 base, with 16 bases sitting between them. The CDR3 runs to 16 residues. The germline V gene encodes CDR1 SGHDT and CDR2 YYEEEE. For the CDR3, the DNA is TGTGCCAGCAGCTCCTATGAGATTTATTCCCAAGAGACCCAGTACTTC. This gives the protein CASSSYEIYSQETQYF.

The V call is TRBV19, the J call TRBJ2-6; D may be TRBD1 or TRBD2 (5 bases each). Trimming left V 9 bases short and J 2 bases short, with 17 bases between. This CDR3 region has 16 residues. Germline V lookup: CDR1 LNHDA, CDR2 SQIVND (reference sequence). CDR3 loop: CASKIRAGTGANVLTF. CDR3 sequence (DNA): TGTGCCAGCAAAATCAGGGCGGGCACTGGGGCCAACGTCCTGACTTTC.

The rearrangement uses TRBV4-2 and TRBJ1-4; possibly TRBD1 for D (6 bases). Germline CDR1 and CDR2: LGHNA and YNFKEQ. The CDR3 runs 15 residues. The germline V and J ends were trimmed by 2 bases and 4 bases, with 11 bases remaining between them. The CDR3 nucleotides are TGTGCCAGCAGCCAAAGGGGGGCAAATAATGAAAAACTGTTTTTT. As protein: CASSQRGANNEKLFF.

The rearrangement joins TRBV7-2 to TRBJ2-7; D is undetermined. Germline V lookup: CDR1 SGHTA, CDR2 FQGNSA. The CDR3 is 13 amino acids. V was shortened by 2 bases and J by 6 bases, with 11 bases between the two germline ends. This CDR3 is CASSLTPMFEQYF. CDR3 DNA: TGTGCCAGCAGCTTAACACCAATGTTCGAGCAGTACTTC. Full variable domain (outside the CDR3, taken from reference TRBV7-2 and TRBJ2-7): GAGVSQSPSNKVTEKGKDVELRCDPISGHTALYWYRQSLGQGLEFLIYFQGNSAPDKSGLPSDRFSAERTGGSVSTLTIQRTQQEDSAVYLCASSLTPMFEQYFGPGTRLTVT.

The chain joins TRBV6-5 to TRBJ2-1; no clear D gene. This CDR3 spans 11 amino acids. Trimming removed 6 bases at V and 9 bases at J, with 9 bases between. Germline V gene lookup returns CDR1 MNHEY and CDR2 SVGAGI. The CDR3 sequence is CASRETSEQFF. The CDR3 DNA reads as TGTGCCAGCAGGGAGACGTCTGAGCAGTTCTTC.

V usage is TRBV7-9 and J usage is TRBJ1-5; TRBD1 might be the D (5 bases). The CDR3 length is 12 residues. Trimming took off 5 bases at V and 6 bases at J, with 8 bases between the two ends. CDR1 SEHNR and CDR2 FQNEAQ come from the germline V gene (reference sequence). The CDR3 reads CASSGGFQPQHF. The CDR3 nucleotides are TGTGCCAGCAGCGGGGGTTTTCAGCCCCAGCATTTT.

The rearrangement links TRBV28 to TRBJ2-7, with a weak D call TRBD1 (6 bases). In germline, CDR1 is MDHEN, CDR2 SYDVKM. V was shortened by 5 bases and J by 5 bases, with 22 bases between the two germline ends. This CDR3 comprises 16 residues. CDR3 DNA sequence: TGTGCCAGCAGTGAAGGACAGATAGTGCCTTTGGACGAGCAGTACTTC. This codes for CASSEGQIVPLDEQYF.

The J gene is TRBJ1-2, the V gene TRBV4-2; D gene uncertain. The CDR3 is 17 residues long. Per the germline V gene, CDR1 is LGHNA and CDR2 is YNFKEQ. The ends were cut back, 1 base at V and 5 bases at J, with 20 bases in the middle. CDR3 sequence: CASSQGDGLNTDYGYTF. CDR3 nucleotides: TGTGCCAGCAGCCAAGGAGACGGTCTTAACACGGATTATGGCTACACCTTC.

V is TRBV21-1 and J is TRBJ2-5; the D call TRBD1 from the table was never checked on the DNA. TRBV21-1 represents a pseudogene. The CDR3 is 15 amino acids. CDR3 amino acids: CASSRRIGGQRSQYF. The CDR3 region has the DNA TGTGCCAGCAGCAGACGTATTGGGGGACAGAGGTCCCAGTACTTC.

This clone showed up just once. Other DNA sequences from this sample encode an identical CDR3 as well. CDR3: CASSIGGNYGYTF. CDR3 DNA sequence: TGTGCCAGTAGTATCGGCGGCAACTATGGCTACACCTTC. This chain connects TRBV19 to TRBJ1-2; D is undetermined. The V gene's germline CDR1 is LNHDA and CDR2 SQIVND (reference sequence). This CDR3 contains 13 residues. V was shortened by 3 bases and J by 2 bases, with 7 bases between the two germline ends.